These T cell receptor beta chains were read from a single sample in a study of cytomegalovirus exposure and HLA in healthy donors. Sequencing used immunoSEQ multiplex PCR; TCRdb keeps in-frame clones, though not all of them. The table includes approximately 300,000 clones, about nine tenths detected once. The specimen sequenced was PBMCs. These receptors originate from a woman aged 18-35 years in good health and CMV-seronegative. Both conserved end residues are part of each CDR3. D genes are given only for firm matches. Some rows have no size entry. The others give once, few or many, or a class for an expanded clone.

v_gene: TRBV11-1; d_gene: .; j_gene: TRBJ1-1; abundance: .; CDR3nt: TGTGCCAGCAAAGGATACATCACGGACAGCTGGGGCACTGAAGCTTTCTTT; CDR3aa: CASKGYITDSWGTEAFF
v_gene: TRBV28; d_gene: .; j_gene: TRBJ1-3; abundance: .; CDR3nt: TGTGCCAGCAGTTTATCCGCCGGCACCATATATTTT; CDR3aa: CASSLSAGTIYF
v_gene: TRBV7-2; d_gene: TRBD1; j_gene: TRBJ2-7; abundance: .; CDR3nt: TGTGCCAGCAGCTCCGGGACAGGGTCAGCTGAAGAGCAGTACTTC; CDR3aa: CASSSGTGSAEEQYF
v_gene: TRBV5-1; d_gene: .; j_gene: TRBJ2-1; abundance: .; CDR3nt: TGCGCCAGCAGTCCCCCGAGCCGAGACAATGAGCAGTTCTTC; CDR3aa: CASSPPSRDNEQFF
v_gene: TRBV27; d_gene: TRBD1; j_gene: TRBJ1-3; abundance: once; CDR3nt: TGTGCCAGCAGTCAACAGGGGTCCTCTGGAAACACCATATATTTT; CDR3aa: CASSQQGSSGNTIYF
v_gene: TRBV28; d_gene: .; j_gene: TRBJ1-2; abundance: .; CDR3nt: TGTGCCAGCAGTCCAAGGGGGGGTCTTGGCTACACCTTC; CDR3aa: CASSPRGGLGYTF
v_gene: TRBV6-7; d_gene: TRBD1; j_gene: TRBJ1-5; abundance: few; CDR3nt: TGTGCCAGCAGTTACCCAACCGGGACAGGGAATCAGCCCCAGCATTTT; CDR3aa: CASSYPTGTGNQPQHF
v_gene: TRBV9; d_gene: TRBD1; j_gene: TRBJ2-1; abundance: .; CDR3nt: TGTGCCAGCAGCACGGGACAGAGAGGTGGATACAATGAGCAGTTCTTC; CDR3aa: CASSTGQRGGYNEQFF
v_gene: TRBV5-8; d_gene: .; j_gene: TRBJ2-7; abundance: .; CDR3nt: TGTGCCAGCAGCTTGGCTGCACGGGTTAAAGAGAAGGAGCAGTACTTC; CDR3aa: CASSLAARVKEKEQYF
v_gene: TRBV11-1; d_gene: .; j_gene: TRBJ2-7; abundance: .; CDR3nt: TGTGCCAGCAGCTTATCTCAGGCTGAAGACGAGCAGTACTTC; CDR3aa: CASSLSQAEDEQYF
v_gene: TRBV19; d_gene: TRBD2; j_gene: TRBJ2-3; abundance: .; CDR3nt: TGTGCCAGTAGACAAGGACTAGCGGGAGATACAGATACGCAGTATTTT; CDR3aa: CASRQGLAGDTDTQYF
v_gene: TRBV6-1; d_gene: .; j_gene: TRBJ1-4; abundance: once; CDR3nt: TGTGCCAGCAGTGATCCGAGAACAACTAATGAAAAACTGTTTTTT; CDR3aa: CASSDPRTTNEKLFF
v_gene: TRBV11-3; d_gene: TRBD2; j_gene: TRBJ2-1; abundance: .; CDR3nt: TGTGCCAGCAGCCGCGGACTAGTTTACAATGAGCAGTTCTTC; CDR3aa: CASSRGLVYNEQFF
v_gene: TRBV29-1; d_gene: TRBD1; j_gene: TRBJ1-1; abundance: .; CDR3nt: TGCAGCGCCCCCGGGACAGGGGGTTGGTGGGACAACACTGAAGCTTTCTTT; CDR3aa: CSAPGTGGWWDNTEAFF
v_gene: TRBV30; d_gene: .; j_gene: TRBJ1-3; abundance: once; CDR3nt: TGTGCCTGGAGTGGCGGAGCTGGAAACACCATATATTTT; CDR3aa: CAWSGGAGNTIYF
v_gene: TRBV11-3; d_gene: TRBD2; j_gene: TRBJ2-2; abundance: .; CDR3nt: TGTGCCAGCAGCCCGGGGGGGCCGGAGCTGTTTTTT; CDR3aa: CASSPGGPELFF
v_gene: TRBV19; d_gene: .; j_gene: TRBJ2-1; abundance: .; CDR3nt: TGTGCCAGTAGTGGACTTTCAGTCAATGAGCAGTTCTTC; CDR3aa: CASSGLSVNEQFF
v_gene: TRBV5-5; d_gene: .; j_gene: TRBJ2-7; abundance: .; CDR3nt: TGTGCCAGCAGTGCACAGGGCGACTCCTACGAGCAGTACTTC; CDR3aa: CASSAQGDSYEQYF
v_gene: TRBV5-1; d_gene: .; j_gene: TRBJ1-2; abundance: .; CDR3nt: TGCGCCAGCAGCTTGTCGGGGGACTATGGCTACACCTTC; CDR3aa: CASSLSGDYGYTF
v_gene: TRBV5-1; d_gene: TRBD2; j_gene: TRBJ2-7; abundance: .; CDR3nt: TGCGCCAGCAGCCCGGGACTAGCGGGAGTTGTCGAGCAGTACTTC; CDR3aa: CASSPGLAGVVEQYF
v_gene: TRBV7-9; d_gene: TRBD2; j_gene: TRBJ2-1; abundance: once; CDR3nt: TGTGCCAGCAGCTGGTCGGCGGGAGGGCCCTACAATGAGCAGTTCTTC; CDR3aa: CASSWSAGGPYNEQFF
v_gene: TRBV6-5; d_gene: TRBD2; j_gene: TRBJ2-7; abundance: .; CDR3nt: TGTGCCAGCGGCCAGCGGGCTAGCGGGATCCACGAGCAGTACTTC; CDR3aa: CASGQRASGIHEQYF
v_gene: TRBV5-6; d_gene: TRBD2; j_gene: TRBJ2-1; abundance: .; CDR3nt: TGTGCCAGCACGGGGGGTCTCTCCTACAATGAGCAGTTCTTC; CDR3aa: CASTGGLSYNEQFF
v_gene: TRBV7-2; d_gene: TRBD2; j_gene: TRBJ2-2; abundance: .; CDR3nt: TGTGCCAGCAGCTTAGTCGGGGGGAAAAACACCGGGGAGCTGTTTTTT; CDR3aa: CASSLVGGKNTGELFF
v_gene: TRBV27; d_gene: TRBD1; j_gene: TRBJ2-7; abundance: .; CDR3nt: TGTGCCAGCAGCTACAGGGGATTTAGCTCCTACGAGCAGTACTTC; CDR3aa: CASSYRGFSSYEQYF
v_gene: TRBV6-6; d_gene: .; j_gene: TRBJ1-1; abundance: .; CDR3nt: TGTGCCAGCAGATCAGGGTACACTGAAGCTTTCTTT; CDR3aa: CASRSGYTEAFF
v_gene: TRBV7-2; d_gene: TRBD1; j_gene: TRBJ2-3; abundance: once; CDR3nt: TGTGCCAGCACCCCGGGCAGGGGGCTAGATACGCAGTATTTT; CDR3aa: CASTPGRGLDTQYF
v_gene: TRBV28; d_gene: TRBD1; j_gene: TRBJ1-2; abundance: .; CDR3nt: TGTGCCAGCAGTTTAGGGACAGGGCGTGTCGGCTACACCTTC; CDR3aa: CASSLGTGRVGYTF
v_gene: TRBV4-2; d_gene: .; j_gene: TRBJ2-2; abundance: .; CDR3nt: TGTGCCAGCAGCCAAGACCTCGGGGAGCTGTTTTTT; CDR3aa: CASSQDLGELFF
v_gene: TRBV6-1; d_gene: TRBD1; j_gene: TRBJ1-2; abundance: few; CDR3nt: TGTGCCAGCAGTGATCTCGACAGGGGGACTGGCTACACCTTC; CDR3aa: CASSDLDRGTGYTF
v_gene: TRBV27; d_gene: TRBD2; j_gene: TRBJ2-7; abundance: .; CDR3nt: TGTGCCAGCAGTTACGGGAGGGAGGTCGAGCAGTACTTC; CDR3aa: CASSYGREVEQYF
v_gene: TRBV9; d_gene: TRBD2; j_gene: TRBJ2-3; abundance: .; CDR3nt: TGTGCCAGCAGCGGATCCCATCCGGGACTAGCGGGAGCAGATACGCAGTATTTT; CDR3aa: CASSGSHPGLAGADTQYF
v_gene: TRBV29-1; d_gene: TRBD2; j_gene: TRBJ2-7; abundance: once; CDR3nt: TGCAGCGTTAACCTCGGGGGGGACTACGAGCAGTACTTC; CDR3aa: CSVNLGGDYEQYF
v_gene: TRBV4-1; d_gene: .; j_gene: TRBJ2-7; abundance: .; CDR3nt: TGCGCCAGCAGCCAAGGGGGCAGGGTCGAGCAGTACTTC; CDR3aa: CASSQGGRVEQYF
v_gene: TRBV7-3; d_gene: .; j_gene: TRBJ2-5; abundance: once; CDR3nt: TGTGCCAGCAGCTTAGAAGGGAGCGAGACCCAGTACTTC; CDR3aa: CASSLEGSETQYF